This entry lists 9 T cell receptor beta chains sequenced from one sample in a study of technical replicates of blood from a handful of donors. Assay used: immunoSEQ multiplex PCR; TCRdb lists only in-frame clones, some missing. The sample has just over 95,000 clones, over 85% seen once; the top ten hold about 0.3%. The sequenced sample consisted of T cells isolated from PBMCs. These receptors were taken from a human donor in good health.

CDR3 residues: CASSLGAMANEKLFF. DNA for the CDR3: TGTGCCAGCAGTCTGGGGGCTATGGCTAATGAAAAACTGTTTTTT. J is TRBJ1-4 and V is TRBV28; weak D call: TRBD1 (6 bases). The germline V and J ends were trimmed by 5 bases and 3 bases, with 13 bases remaining between them. The CDR3 runs to 15 residues. CDR1 is MDHEN and CDR2 is SYDVKM in the germline V gene.

The J gene is TRBJ2-3, the V gene TRBV10-3; 10 bases agree with TRBD1. With V trimmed by 3 bases and J by 3 bases, 6 bases remained unmatched. Germline loops: CDR1 ENHRY, CDR2 SYGVKD. The CDR3 length is 16 residues. In DNA form, the CDR3 reads TGTGCCATCAGTGACAAGACAGGGGGCTTGACAGATACGCAGTATTTT. Translating it yields CAISDKTGGLTDTQYF.

The chain is built from TRBV30 and TRBJ2-3; 14 nucleotides line up with TRBD2. With 5 bases clipped from V and 4 bases from J, the junction kept 8 bases outside the gene matches. This CDR3 has 16 amino acids. CDR1 is GTSNPN, CDR2 SVGIG, per germline (reference sequence). The CDR3 loop reads CAWGLAGGPRPDTQYF. In nucleotides, the CDR3 is TGTGCCTGGGGACTAGCGGGAGGCCCTCGGCCAGATACGCAGTATTTT. Full variable domain (remainder filled in from reference TRBV30 and TRBJ2-3): SQTIHQWPATLVQPVGSPLSLECTVEGTSNPNLYWYRQAAGRGLQLLFYSVGIGQISSEVPQNLSASRPQDRQFILSSKKLLLSDSGFYLCAWGLAGGPRPDTQYFGPGTRLTVL.

The chain is built from TRBV10-1 and TRBJ2-7; TRBD1 might be the D (5 bases). Germline loops: CDR1 WNHNN, CDR2 SYGVQD (reference sequence). Trimming shortened V by 3 bases and J by 2 bases, and 11 bases separated the two germline ends. The CDR3 covers 14 residues. CDR3 coding DNA: TGCGCCAGCAGTGATAGTGACAGACCCTACGAGCAGTACTTC. It codes for CASSDSDRPYEQYF.

The chain combines TRBV7-9 with TRBJ2-7; D might be TRBD1 (5 bases). Between the trimmed V and J ends, which lost 5 bases and 3 bases, there was a span of 11 bases. The CDR3 contains 13 residues. Germline loops: CDR1 SEHNR, CDR2 FQNEAQ (reference sequence). CDR3 coding DNA: TGTGCCAGCAGCACCGACAGTCACTACGAGCAGTACTTC. This sequence encodes CASSTDSHYEQYF.

This clone was seen just once. The chain combines TRBV5-1 with TRBJ2-2, with TRBD2 matching 11 bases. CDR3 size: 18 residues. Trimming at V came to 4 bases and at J to 6 bases, leaving 14 bases not matched to a gene. Germline CDR1 SGHRS, CDR2 YFSETQ. CDR3 protein: CASSAPTELAGDAGELFF. The CDR3 DNA is TGCGCCAGCAGCGCCCCAACCGAACTAGCGGGAGACGCCGGGGAGCTGTTTTTT.

The V call is TRBV27, the J call TRBJ2-1; 10 nucleotides align to TRBD1. The CDR3 loop spans 12 amino acids. The germline V gene encodes CDR1 MNHEY and CDR2 SMNVEV (reference sequence). The junction had 0 bases not matched to a gene; V was cut back by 4 bases and J by 9 bases. In DNA, the CDR3 is TGTGCCAGCAGTTGGGACAGGGGTGAGCAGTTCTTC. Protein sequence: CASSWDRGEQFF.

This clone was found once. The J gene is TRBJ1-5, the V gene TRBV4-1; 7 nucleotides agree with TRBD1. Germline V gives CDR1 MGHRA, CDR2 YSYEKL. V lost 1 base, J lost 3 bases, and 6 bases stayed unmatched. The CDR3 is 16 residues long. The CDR3 DNA sequence: TGCGCCAGCAGCCAAGCAACAGGGGAGGACAATCAGCCCCAGCATTTT. Translating gives CASSQATGEDNQPQHF.

CDR3 coding DNA: TGTGCCAGCAGTCAGGGGAACACTGAAGCTTTCTTT. The encoded protein is CASSQGNTEAFF. The V and J genes are TRBV27 and TRBJ1-1; D might be TRBD1 (5 bases). V was pared by 5 bases and J by 1 base, with 5 bases between. CDR1 is MNHEY and CDR2 is SMNVEV in the germline V gene (reference sequence). This CDR3 contains 12 residues.